This T cell receptor (beta chain) was sequenced during a study of OX40 agonist ivuxolimab in advanced cancers. Looking at the study overall: Partial responses were achieved by three patients, of whom one had hepatocellular carcinoma and two had cutaneous melanoma.

The CDR3 totals 14 residues. Trimming left V 0 bases short and J 2 bases short, with 7 bases between. Germline lookup yields CDR1 MNHEY and CDR2 SVGAGI. Autoimmune disease history or systemic immunosuppression led to patients being barred. The protocol was immunoSEQ multiplex PCR, while the TCRdb copy is restricted to in-frame clones and leaves out a portion. In the table there are 75,000 to 100,000 clones, roughly 84% of which are singletons. The chain recombines TRBV6-5 with TRBJ1-2; D is unresolved. The receptor comes from an adult with an advanced solid tumor such as melanoma, head and neck, liver or kidney cancer. This specimen consisted of CD4+ or CD8+ T cells sorted from blood, obtained in a trial of the OX40 agonist ivuxolimab. CDR3 protein: CASSYSYGNYGYTF. In DNA form, the CDR3 reads TGTGCCAGCAGTTACTCCTACGGAAACTATGGCTACACCTTC.